A selection of T cell receptor beta chains follows, all from one sample in a study of CD8+ T cells in alopecia areata. Here immunoSEQ multiplex PCR was the method, and the copy in TCRdb shows in-frame clones only, minus some. The sample lists 150,000 to 250,000 clones; 55% to 75% were seen once. The sample was CD4+ T cells sorted from blood, taken at week 24, from a patient treated with tofacitinib. The receptors were sampled from a human donor with alopecia areata. The CDR3 runs from the conserved cysteine through the conserved F or W. The D gene is left open where the match is weak. Not every row has a clone size; where given, it reads once, few, many or a size class.

len | d_gene | j_gene | abundance | v_gene | CDR3nt | CDR3aa
15 | TRBD2 | TRBJ2-5 | NA | TRBV2 | TGTGCCAGCAGCGGACTAGCGGGAGGAATAGAGACCCAGTACTTC | CASSGLAGGIETQYF
17 | NA | TRBJ1-2 | NA | TRBV27 | TGTGCCAGCAGTTTAACAAGGGGCCGGGTCGCTAACTATGGCTACACCTTC | CASSLTRGRVANYGYTF
15 | NA | TRBJ2-6 | NA | TRBV6-5 | TGTGCCAGCAGGGAACAGGGTGCTGGGGCCAACGTCCTGACTTTC | CASREQGAGANVLTF
14 | NA | TRBJ2-2 | NA | TRBV2 | TGTGCCAGCAGTCGGGAGCAGAACACCGGGGAGCTGTTTTTT | CASSREQNTGELFF
17 | NA | TRBJ2-7 | NA | TRBV9 | TGTGCCAGCAGCGTAGGGGGAACTAGCCCGTCCCAGGGGGAGCAGTACTTC | CASSVGGTSPSQGEQYF
14 | NA | TRBJ1-2 | once | TRBV29-1 | TGCAGCGTTGACGTGGGGGCCGGGGACTATGGCTACACCTTC | CSVDVGAGDYGYTF
14 | TRBD1 | TRBJ2-7 | NA | TRBV6-1 | TGTGCCAGCAGTTGGGACAGGGGAGCCTACGAGCAGTACTTC | CASSWDRGAYEQYF
15 | TRBD1 | TRBJ2-2 | once | TRBV2 | TGTGCCAGCAGGGGGACAGGGGGCCCCACCGGGGAGCTGTTTTTT | CASRGTGGPTGELFF
15 | NA | TRBJ1-5 | NA | TRBV7-2 | TGTGCCAGCAGCTTAGCTCCCAATAGCAATCAGCCCCAGCATTTT | CASSLAPNSNQPQHF
13 | NA | TRBJ1-1 | NA | TRBV29-1 | TGCAGCGTTGACCGACGGAGGAACACTGAAGCTTTCTTT | CSVDRRRNTEAFF
13 | NA | TRBJ2-7 | NA | TRBV13 | TGTGCCAGCAAACAAACAACCAGGGGAGAGCAGTACTTC | CASKQTTRGEQYF
16 | NA | TRBJ2-1 | NA | TRBV5-1 | TGCGCCAGCAGTCCCGCTCCCGGAGGGGCTTACAATGAGCAGTTCTTC | CASSPAPGGAYNEQFF
15 | NA | TRBJ1-1 | NA | TRBV7-2 | TGTGCCAGCAGCCCCACTACAACGGGGAACACTGAAGCTTTCTTT | CASSPTTTGNTEAFF
15 | NA | TRBJ2-3 | NA | TRBV5-4 | TGTGCCAGCAGAGAAGGCGGCTGGAGCACAGATACGCAGTATTTT | CASREGGWSTDTQYF
12 | NA | TRBJ1-3 | once | TRBV9 | TGTGCCAGCAGCGTAGTTGGAAACACCATATATTTT | CASSVVGNTIYF
14 | TRBD1 | TRBJ1-4 | NA | TRBV11-2 | TGTGCCAGCAGCTTAGGGACAGGGCGGGAAAAACTGTTTTTT | CASSLGTGREKLFF
15 | NA | TRBJ2-7 | few | TRBV4-2 | TGTGCCAGCAGCCAAGGGGAACAGGGCGGGAGCGAGCAGTACTTC | CASSQGEQGGSEQYF
15 | NA | TRBJ1-4 | NA | TRBV7-9 | TGTGCCAGCAGCCAAACCCGCAGCCCTAATGAAAAACTGTTTTTT | CASSQTRSPNEKLFF
13 | TRBD1 | TRBJ1-5 | few | TRBV7-9 | TGTGCCAGCAGCCGACAGGGGGGGCAGCCCCAGCATTTT | CASSRQGGQPQHF
13 | TRBD1 | TRBJ1-2 | few | TRBV6-6 | TGTGCCAGCAGCACGACAGGGTGGCATGGCTACACCTTC | CASSTTGWHGYTF
14 | NA | TRBJ2-7 | NA | TRBV2 | TGTGCCAGCAGTGGGGAGACAGGTCTCTACGAGCAGTACTTC | CASSGETGLYEQYF
12 | NA | TRBJ1-2 | NA | TRBV23-1 | TGCGCCAGCAGTCAATCCCTGCAGGGCTACACCTTC | CASSQSLQGYTF
14 | NA | TRBJ1-3 | NA | TRBV28 | TGTGCCAGCAGACTTGGGGGTACTGGAAACACCATATATTTT | CASRLGGTGNTIYF
15 | NA | TRBJ1-2 | NA | TRBV5-4 | TGTGCCAGCAGCCCGACCATGGGAAGTAACTATGGCTACACCTTC | CASSPTMGSNYGYTF
18 | TRBD2 | TRBJ2-1 | NA | TRBV9 | TGTGCCAGCAGCGTAGGGGAGGGACTAGCGGGAGGGTACAATGAGCAGTTCTTC | CASSVGEGLAGGYNEQFF
10 | NA | TRBJ2-1 | NA | TRBV20-1 | TGCAGTGCTATATCAAGGCACCAGTTCTTC | CSAISRHQFF
15 | NA | TRBJ1-2 | NA | TRBV18 | TGTGCCAGCTCACCCCAGGGACTAGGCAACTATGGCTACACCTTC | CASSPQGLGNYGYTF
15 | TRBD2 | TRBJ2-3 | NA | TRBV4-3 | TGCGCCAGCAGCCAAAGCGGGGGAAGAACAGATACGCAGTATTTT | CASSQSGGRTDTQYF
14 | TRBD1 | TRBJ1-5 | few | TRBV27 | TGTGCCAGCAGGACCGACAGGGGAGGTCAGCCCCAGCATTTT | CASRTDRGGQPQHF
18 | TRBD1 | TRBJ2-2 | NA | TRBV5-1 | TGCGCCAGCAGCCTGGCTCGCTCTGACAGGGGCTGGACCGGGGAGCTGTTTTTT | CASSLARSDRGWTGELFF
16 | TRBD2 | TRBJ2-7 | NA | TRBV5-1 | TGCGCCAGCTCCCCCGGGACTAGCGGGAACTCCTACGAGCAGTACTTC | CASSPGTSGNSYEQYF
16 | TRBD1 | TRBJ2-1 | NA | TRBV5-6 | TGTGCCAGCAGCGTGTCCGGGACAGGGAACCTCCATGAGCAGTTCTTC | CASSVSGTGNLHEQFF
18 | NA | TRBJ1-6 | NA | TRBV21-1 | TGTGCCAGCAGCAAAGCGGTCCCTAAGGGACAGGGGGTTTCACCCCTCCACTTT | CASSKAVPKGQGVSPLHF
16 | TRBD2 | TRBJ2-7 | NA | TRBV29-1 | TGCAGCGTTGAATATAGGACTAGCGACCGCTCCTACGAGCAGTACTTC | CSVEYRTSDRSYEQYF
14 | NA | TRBJ1-1 | NA | TRBV5-1 | TGCGCCAGCAGCTCGACAGGAGGGGACACTGAAGCTTTCTTT | CASSSTGGDTEAFF